The clone carrying this T cell receptor beta chain was counted only a few times. Its antigen is still unknown. As part of library construction, unique molecular identifiers were attached to individual cDNA molecules. TCRdb redid the calling of the 5' RACE reads with MiXCR, one entry per CDR3 protein. The table records about 92,000 distinct CDR3 sequences, around 15% of them present only once. This CDR3 contains 14 residues. V lost 0 bases, J lost 2 bases, and 5 bases lay in between. CDR1 and CDR2 (germline): SGHRS, YFSETQ. The data were obtained in a study of early T cells in non-severe SARS-CoV-2 infection. In the study overall: The authors sequenced bulk RNA from unsorted whole blood, leaving chains unpaired.

Study-level findings and limits: Clonotype matching in VDJdb favored anti-spike CD8 responses and did not capture private and CD4 specificities.

The origin of this receptor is an adult who was a healthcare worker with PCR-confirmed SARS-CoV-2 infection or an uninfected control (not recorded which). Sequencing was performed on whole blood. The J gene is TRBJ2-2, the V gene TRBV5-1; no clear D. Written as DNA, the CDR3 is TGCGCCAGCAGCTTGGATACTAACACCGGGGAGCTGTTTTTT. Encoded protein: CASSLDTNTGELFF.